Given below is one T cell receptor beta chain in context. This clone showed up just once. Its specific antigen is unknown. Base qualities were left out, and no much larger clone turns up one base away. The sample belongs to a study of shared clonotypes between healthy human individuals (dated by TCRdb to 2018 to 2021). A note on the overall study: The cohort included three men and a couple of women between 18 and 49 years of age. Different laboratories and diverse techniques were used to prepare libraries and sequence TCR repertoires, to increase sequencing depth and limit assay-specific biases. Blood TCR repertoires of about 5 healthy adults were deeply sequenced to estimate repertoire size and the extent of clonotype sharing between individuals. For each donor, CD4 naive and CD4 memory were each run on three plates, CD8 naive on two plates, and CD8 memory on one plate. Per donor, leukapheresis produced somewhere between about 0.94 and 9.5 billion PBMCs. Overall study outcomes, separate from this receptor: Even with the large sequencing depth, rarefaction of the sorted-subset datasets indicated that sequencing was incomplete. When a handful of donors were compared, the shared fraction of clonotypes was around 5% for naive CD4, roughly 3.3% for naive CD8, 2.3% for memory CD4, and under 0.5% for memory CD8. Sampling was restricted to blood, and TCR repertoires in tissue are likely to differ from TCR repertoires in blood. Pairwise subsampling indicated that sequencing depth was expected to affect the degree of clonotype sharing among donors. Higher generation probabilities were observed for clonotypes shared by all four sorted-subset donors than for non-shared clonotypes. Naive subsets generally had larger estimated clonotype richness than memory subsets. The small number of donors limited the genetic and exposure-history diversity represented.

Its CDR3 holds 15 amino acids, cysteine through phenylalanine. The read is trimmed to its CDR3 DNA, 45 bases read in frame from base 1. The germline V gene (reference sequence) sets CDR1 to SGHKS and CDR2 to YYEKEE. V is pared back by 0 bases and J by 0 bases, with 8 bases lying between the germline termini. Using the deep immunoSEQ assay, multiplex PCR amplified TCR CDR3 regions from genomic DNA. Extracted genomic DNA from each cell subset was distributed evenly across all wells of several immunoSEQ 96-well plates, and each plate was treated as a replicate. For sorted subsets, 150 to 200 ng genomic DNA, equal to 30,000 to 35,000 T cell genomes, was loaded into each replicate PCR. Purified libraries were quantified with a Qubit 3.0 fluorometer, sized on a Bioanalyzer 2100, and re-quantified with the KAPA Library Quantification kit. A separate single-read 150-cycle Illumina NextSeq 550 flow cell was used to sequence each immunoSEQ 96-well plate. Turning to the authors' computational methods: Because the immunoSEQ output held only junctional sequences and lacked quality scores, the filtering could not match the filtering applied to full-length reads. Sequences were annotated with PyIR, a Python wrapper for IgBLAST v1.9, using IMGT germline references to assign V/J genes and CDR3. Reads were filtered out if the reads had weak V/J assignments (E-value above 1e-6), no CDR3, stop codons, out-of-frame junctions, or ambiguous translated residues. V3J clonotypes were defined as sequences sharing the same inferred V gene, J gene, and CDR3 amino acid sequence. The percentage overlap between two repertoires was calculated by dividing the number of shared unique clonotypes by the size of the smaller repertoire. RTK rarefaction, the Chao1 estimator, and Recon v2.1 estimates of unobserved clonotypes were used to assess repertoire richness. Generation probabilities for all TCRbeta clonotypes obtained by the gDNA method from four donors were computed using OLGA. TCRdb carries this immuneACCESS record with in-frame sequences only. Its versions omit some clonotypes, under half of them owing to an unresolved V gene in the studies checked, with the rest unexplained. V and J calls and clone size are those listed in that table; D and trimming were worked out from the DNA. This sample is represented by 110,000 or so clones; around two thirds of them were singletons. The ten largest account for just under 25% of the sample.

The donors were healthy, HIV-negative adults with no recently reported acute infections or vaccinations. Every donor was a Caucasian adult residing in Nashville, Tennessee, USA. CD8 memory samples combined magnetically selected CD45RO+ cells with CCR7-negative CD45RA+ effector memory (TemRA) cells. Blood was obtained by leukapheresis, after which PBMCs were separated by Ficoll-Histopaque density gradient centrifugation and cryopreserved in liquid nitrogen vapor phase. Purity and quantity of every magnetically sorted T cell population were checked by analytical flow cytometry. Genomic DNA was isolated from each sorted fraction and quantified by UV absorbance on a Nanodrop 2000c.

The sequence joins TRBV5-5 to TRBJ2-3; there is no confident call for the D gene. The specimen was memory CD8+ T cells sorted from blood. The cell subset or site label, read with the paper, signifies: CD45RO+ cells pooled with CCR7-negative TemRA cells. The receptor comes from a woman aged 25 to 45 in good health. DNA sequence: TGTGCCAGCAGCTTGGGACTCCCTAGCACAGATACGCAGTATTTT. Its amino acids are CASSLGLPSTDTQYF.